This is a list of T cell receptor beta chains from one sample in a study of T cell repertoires in cytomegalovirus infection. TCRdb fed the reads into MiXCR, producing one record per CDR3 protein. The sample lists 350,000 to 500,000 distinct CDR3 sequences, about a third seen once, with about an eighth in the top ten. The sequenced sample was PBMCs. Receptors were obtained from a human donor in good health (CMV status not recorded). Some clones in this sample may be carry-over from other donors' samples. Both conserved end residues are trimmed from each CDR3. Each record gives: J gene, V gene, CDR3 protein.

J gene: TRBJ2-5
V gene: TRBV5-6
CDR3 protein: ASSPAGAGETQY

J gene: TRBJ1-6
V gene: TRBV27
CDR3 protein: ASSRGTGPGRYNSPLH

J gene: TRBJ1-1
V gene: TRBV6-8
CDR3 protein: ASSYLDPQGNTEAF

J gene: TRBJ2-5
V gene: TRBV28
CDR3 protein: ASSLISGVYQETQY

J gene: TRBJ2-7
V gene: TRBV2
CDR3 protein: ASSRQGGEQY

J gene: TRBJ1-5
V gene: TRBV20-1
CDR3 protein: SARAHPYSNQPQH

J gene: TRBJ2-7
V gene: TRBV15
CDR3 protein: ATSRGRGTYEQY

J gene: TRBJ1-1
V gene: TRBV5-1
CDR3 protein: VISLTGGPNTEAF

J gene: TRBJ1-5
V gene: TRBV7-2
CDR3 protein: ASSLGARGDQPQH

J gene: TRBJ2-3
V gene: TRBV4-3
CDR3 protein: ASSQDIRGAGTDTQY

J gene: TRBJ2-3
V gene: TRBV2
CDR3 protein: ASSSEGQGADTQY

J gene: TRBJ1-3
V gene: TRBV5-4
CDR3 protein: ASSADRGRGNTIY

J gene: TRBJ2-7
V gene: TRBV28
CDR3 protein: ASSLLAGGAYEQY

J gene: TRBJ2-1
V gene: TRBV12-3/TRBV12-4
CDR3 protein: ASSLNSYNEQL

J gene: TRBJ2-5
V gene: TRBV7-3
CDR3 protein: ASSPQTSPETQY

J gene: TRBJ2-1
V gene: TRBV7-9
CDR3 protein: ASSSGQYSYNEQF

J gene: TRBJ2-1
V gene: TRBV7-2
CDR3 protein: ASSQRGLDYNEQF

J gene: TRBJ1-1
V gene: TRBV7-8
CDR3 protein: ASSLALAWDTEAF

J gene: TRBJ2-7
V gene: TRBV7-9
CDR3 protein: ASSEDRGTYEQY

J gene: TRBJ1-5
V gene: TRBV5-1
CDR3 protein: ASSPDTGGGQPQH

J gene: TRBJ1-2
V gene: TRBV6-2/TRBV6-3
CDR3 protein: ASSLYGRGDYGYT

J gene: TRBJ2-2
V gene: TRBV18
CDR3 protein: ASSEKGQGDTGELF

J gene: TRBJ1-5
V gene: TRBV12-3/TRBV12-4
CDR3 protein: ASSHDPTGVGNQPQH

J gene: TRBJ2-7
V gene: TRBV29-1
CDR3 protein: SVTDRPYEQY

J gene: TRBJ1-1
V gene: TRBV7-2
CDR3 protein: ASSGQGGVTEAF

J gene: TRBJ2-3
V gene: TRBV6-2/TRBV6-3
CDR3 protein: ATSSGGANTDTQY

J gene: TRBJ1-1
V gene: TRBV4-3
CDR3 protein: SSSQDWFNTEAF

J gene: TRBJ2-1
V gene: TRBV7-2
CDR3 protein: ASSSEPHSSYNEQF